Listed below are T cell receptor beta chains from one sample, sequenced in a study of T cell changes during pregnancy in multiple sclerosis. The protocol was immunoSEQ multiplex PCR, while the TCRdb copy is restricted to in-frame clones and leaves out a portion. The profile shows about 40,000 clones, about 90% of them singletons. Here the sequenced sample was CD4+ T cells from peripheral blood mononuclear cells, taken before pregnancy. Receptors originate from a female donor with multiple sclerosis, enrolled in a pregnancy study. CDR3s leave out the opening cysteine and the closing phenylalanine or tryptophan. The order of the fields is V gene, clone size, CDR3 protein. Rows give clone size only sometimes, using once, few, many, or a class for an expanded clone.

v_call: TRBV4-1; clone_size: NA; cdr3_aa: ASSQAGGTGNTIY
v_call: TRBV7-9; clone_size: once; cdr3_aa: ASTRTGSENEQF
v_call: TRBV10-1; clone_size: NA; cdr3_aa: ASTLPRGLIYEQY
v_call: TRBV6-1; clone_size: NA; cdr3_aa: ASSETVYSNQPQH
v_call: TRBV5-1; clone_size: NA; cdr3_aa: ASSLRLAGDNEQF
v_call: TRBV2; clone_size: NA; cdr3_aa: ASSLQPPGTSNGYT
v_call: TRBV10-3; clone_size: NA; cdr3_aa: AISGTGGSEKLF
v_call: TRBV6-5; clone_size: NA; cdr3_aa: ASSYGTGGTGYT
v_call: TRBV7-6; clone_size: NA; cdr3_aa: ASGSAAGNEQF
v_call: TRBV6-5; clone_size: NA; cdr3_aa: VSGRSYNEQF
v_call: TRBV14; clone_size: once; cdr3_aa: ASSQESAGRAGIYGYT
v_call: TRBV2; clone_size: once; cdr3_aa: ASSGGRGVAGGLREQY
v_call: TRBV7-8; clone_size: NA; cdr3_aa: ASSPQTGAYEQY
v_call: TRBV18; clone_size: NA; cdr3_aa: ASSPLASGRAKQTDEQY
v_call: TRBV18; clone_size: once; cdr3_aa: ASSPRGASADYEQY
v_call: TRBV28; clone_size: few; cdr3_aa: ASREQGQETQY
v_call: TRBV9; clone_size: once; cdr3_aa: ASSVDGRRTDTQY
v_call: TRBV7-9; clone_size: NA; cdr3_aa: ASSSRTGGSYGYT
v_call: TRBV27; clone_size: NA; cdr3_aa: ASSSHRGRIDEQF
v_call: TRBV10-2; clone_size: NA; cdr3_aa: ASNRRTSGNQF
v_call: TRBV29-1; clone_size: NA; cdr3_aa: SVRTDLAMNTEAF
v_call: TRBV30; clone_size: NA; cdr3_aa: AWSRLAGTDTQY
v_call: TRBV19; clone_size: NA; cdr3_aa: ASSITGVTYEQY
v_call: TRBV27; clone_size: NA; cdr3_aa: ASSLLAGGTSQQF
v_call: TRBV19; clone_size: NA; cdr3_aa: ASSIGTGTHTDTQY
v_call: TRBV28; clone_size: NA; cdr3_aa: ASANSYEQY
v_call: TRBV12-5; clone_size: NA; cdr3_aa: ASGLVLTASYNEQF
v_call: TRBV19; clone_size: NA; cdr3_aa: ASRGLAGGQVLDNEQF
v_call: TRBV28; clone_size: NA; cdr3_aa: ASSLSTSFGDEKLF
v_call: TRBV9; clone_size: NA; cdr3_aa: ASSATSGGYYEQY
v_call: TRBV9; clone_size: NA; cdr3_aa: ASSVEGKGNIQY
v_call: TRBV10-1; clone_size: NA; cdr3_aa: ASTPRDRVPYEQY
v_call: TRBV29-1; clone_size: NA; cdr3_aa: SVEVRTSGDNEQF